This entry is about one T cell receptor beta chain. Its target is not known. This same CDR3 is encoded by further DNA sequences in the sample. The sample is drawn from a study of CD8+ T cells in alopecia areata. About the research overall: Oral tofacitinib (5 to 10 mg twice daily) was administered to treated patients. It was 6 to 18 months of tofacitinib, and then there were 6 months off drug. Overall study results and limits: TCR sharing across patients was less clear than in mice, possibly HLA-related. Alopecia totalis/universalis scalp especially showed more expanded CD8+ clones than normal scalp.

Trimming stripped 0 bases from V and 4 bases from J, with 10 bases between. This CDR3 is built from 14 residues. Per germline, CDR1 MNHEY and CDR2 SMNVEV (reference sequence). Following RNA extraction, reverse transcription yielded cDNA that acted as the sequencing template. TCRdb's copy holds only in-frame clones and misses some; the assay was immunoSEQ multiplex PCR. This table has more than 9,500 clones, about 61% appearing once. Patients with alopecia areata provided lesional scalp punch biopsies as well as peripheral blood. The sample taken for sequencing was skin. The chain joins TRBV27 to TRBJ2-7, with D unresolved. This TCR derives from a human donor with alopecia areata. CDR3 sequence reads: CASSLSFLGYEQYF. CDR3 nucleotide sequence: TGTGCCAGCAGTTTATCCTTTCTGGGGTACGAGCAGTACTTC.